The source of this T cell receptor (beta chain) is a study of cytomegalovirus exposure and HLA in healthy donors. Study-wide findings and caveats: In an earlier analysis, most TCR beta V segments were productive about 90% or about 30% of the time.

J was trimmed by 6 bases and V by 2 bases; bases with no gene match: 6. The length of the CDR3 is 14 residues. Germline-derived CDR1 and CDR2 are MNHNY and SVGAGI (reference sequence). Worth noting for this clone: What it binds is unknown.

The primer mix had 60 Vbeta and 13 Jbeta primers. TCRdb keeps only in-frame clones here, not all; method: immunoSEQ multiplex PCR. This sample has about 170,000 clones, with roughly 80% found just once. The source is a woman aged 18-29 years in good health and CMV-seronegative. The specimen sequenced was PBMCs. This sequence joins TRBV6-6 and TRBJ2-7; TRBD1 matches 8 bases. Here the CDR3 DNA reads TGTGCCAGCAGTTACGAGGCAGGGGGCGGCGAGCAGTACTTC. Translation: CASSYEAGGGEQYF.